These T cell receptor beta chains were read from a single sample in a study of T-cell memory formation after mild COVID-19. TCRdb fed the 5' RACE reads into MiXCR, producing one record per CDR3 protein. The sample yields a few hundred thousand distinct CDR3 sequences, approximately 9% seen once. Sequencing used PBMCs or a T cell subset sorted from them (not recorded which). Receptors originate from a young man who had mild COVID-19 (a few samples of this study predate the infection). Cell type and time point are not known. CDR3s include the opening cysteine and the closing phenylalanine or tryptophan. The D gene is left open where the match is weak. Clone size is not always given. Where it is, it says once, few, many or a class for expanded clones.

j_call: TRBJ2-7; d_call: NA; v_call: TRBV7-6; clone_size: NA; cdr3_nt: TGTGCCAGCAGCTTGTATAACGAGGGTGAGCAGTACTTC; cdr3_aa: CASSLYNEGEQYF
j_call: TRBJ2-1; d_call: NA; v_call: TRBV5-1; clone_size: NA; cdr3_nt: TGCGCCAGCAGCTTGGATCTCGCGGGCTCCTACAATGAGCAGTTCTTC; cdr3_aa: CASSLDLAGSYNEQFF
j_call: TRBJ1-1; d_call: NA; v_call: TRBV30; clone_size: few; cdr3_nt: TGTGCCTGGAACACACAGGTTAACACTGAAGCTTTCTTT; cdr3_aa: CAWNTQVNTEAFF
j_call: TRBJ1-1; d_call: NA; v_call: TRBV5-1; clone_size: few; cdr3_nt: TGCGCCAGCCAAGAACGGGGGGCGAACACTGAAGCTTTCTTT; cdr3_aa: CASQERGANTEAFF
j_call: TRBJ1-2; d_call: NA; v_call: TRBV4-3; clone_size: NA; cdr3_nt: TGCGCCAGCAGCCAAGATCTTGCAGGCTATGGCTACACCTTC; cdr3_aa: CASSQDLAGYGYTF
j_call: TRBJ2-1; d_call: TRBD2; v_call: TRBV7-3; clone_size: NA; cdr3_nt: TGTGCCAGCAGCAAGGGACTAGCGGGGGGCAATGAGCAGTTCTTC; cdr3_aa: CASSKGLAGGNEQFF
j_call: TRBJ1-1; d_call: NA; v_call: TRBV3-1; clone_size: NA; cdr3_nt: TGTGCCAGCAGAGAACAGGGACGCCCTACGCTGGCTTTCTTT; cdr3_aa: CASREQGRPTLAFF
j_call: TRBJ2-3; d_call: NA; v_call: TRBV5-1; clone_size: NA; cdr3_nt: TGCGCCAGCAGCTCATATGGGGCTACAGATACGCAGTATTTT; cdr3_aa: CASSSYGATDTQYF
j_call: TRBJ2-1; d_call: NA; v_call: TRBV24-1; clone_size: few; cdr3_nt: TGTGCCACCAGGGCAAAGCTGGGGACCTACAATGAGCAGTTCTTC; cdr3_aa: CATRAKLGTYNEQFF
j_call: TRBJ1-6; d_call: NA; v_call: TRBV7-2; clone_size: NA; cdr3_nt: TGTGCCAGCAGCTTAGGGCGGCGTCCCCTCCACTTT; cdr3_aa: CASSLGRRPLHF
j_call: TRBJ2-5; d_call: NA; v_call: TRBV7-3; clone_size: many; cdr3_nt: TGTGCCAGCAGCCCCGGGAGGGGGCGGATGACCCAGTACTTC; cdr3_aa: CASSPGRGRMTQYF
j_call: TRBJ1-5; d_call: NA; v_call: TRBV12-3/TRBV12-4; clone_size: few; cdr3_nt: TGTGCCAGCAGTTTATTAGGGCAGGGCGATCAGCCCCAGCATTTT; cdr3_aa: CASSLLGQGDQPQHF
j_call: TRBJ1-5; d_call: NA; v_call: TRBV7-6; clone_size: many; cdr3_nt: TGTGCCAGCAGCCCTTACACGGGGTCTAATCAGCCCCAGCATTTT; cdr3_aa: CASSPYTGSNQPQHF
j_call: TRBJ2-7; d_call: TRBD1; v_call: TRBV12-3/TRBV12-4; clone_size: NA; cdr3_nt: TGTGCCAGCAGTTCCAGAGGGACAGAAGTCGAGCAGTACTTC; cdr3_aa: CASSSRGTEVEQYF
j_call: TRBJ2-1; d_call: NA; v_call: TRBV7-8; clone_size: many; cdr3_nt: TGTGCCAGCAGCCTGAGGGCGGTCGGGAATGAGCAGTTCTTC; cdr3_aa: CASSLRAVGNEQFF
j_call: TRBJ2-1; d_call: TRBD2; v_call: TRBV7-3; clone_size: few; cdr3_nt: TGTGCCAGCAGCTTAACGACTAGCGGGGTGAATGAGCAGTTCTTC; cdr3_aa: CASSLTTSGVNEQFF